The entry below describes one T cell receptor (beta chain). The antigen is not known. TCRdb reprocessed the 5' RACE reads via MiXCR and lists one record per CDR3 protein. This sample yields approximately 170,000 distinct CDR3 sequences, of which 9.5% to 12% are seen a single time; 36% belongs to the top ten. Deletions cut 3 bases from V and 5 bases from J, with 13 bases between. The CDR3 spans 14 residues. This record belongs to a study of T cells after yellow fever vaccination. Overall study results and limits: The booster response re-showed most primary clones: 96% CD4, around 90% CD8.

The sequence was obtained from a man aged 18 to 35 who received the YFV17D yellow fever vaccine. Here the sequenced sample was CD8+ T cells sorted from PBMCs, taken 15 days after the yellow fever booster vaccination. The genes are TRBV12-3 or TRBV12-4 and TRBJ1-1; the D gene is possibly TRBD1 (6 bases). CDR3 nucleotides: TGTGCCAGCAGTTTCTGGGGGGCTGGTACTGAAGCTTTCTTT. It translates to CASSFWGAGTEAFF.